Following are 20 T cell receptor beta chains from one sample sequenced in a study of naive and memory T cell subsets. Notes on the study in general: Possibly reflecting memory cells re-expressing CD45RA, a few larger clonotypes occurred in naive repertoires, especially CD8.

Their antigens are not known. Two oligonucleotides, mixed equimolar, formed the beta constant-region primer covering TRBC1 and TRBC2. Four rounds of PCR amplified the ligated cDNA using nested alpha and beta constant-region primers plus SP2. From the UMI-ligation and nested PCR reads, TCRdb called clonotypes with MiXCR, one entry per CDR3 protein. The sample records around 160,000 distinct CDR3 sequences, about 20% being singletons. Material: naive CD4+ T cells from blood. These receptors all stem from a human donor in good health.

The rearrangement uses TRBV20-1 and TRBJ2-7; D is possibly TRBD2 (6 bases). Trimming took 5 bases from V and 2 from J, leaving 19 bases between them. The CDR3 sequence is 15 residues long. Germline CDR1 is DFQATT and CDR2 is SNEGSKA (reference sequence). CDR3 in DNA: TGCAGTGCTTCCTCGAGGAGGGGACCCACCTACGAGCAGTACTTC. Protein: CSASSRRGPTYEQYF.

The sample holds a few counts of this clonotype. The genes are TRBV7-9 and TRBJ1-2; 7 nucleotides agree with TRBD1. The CDR3 covers 15 residues. The germline gives CDR1 SEHNR, CDR2 FQNEAQ (reference sequence). V shed 2 bases and J 4 bases; nucleotides not matched to a gene: 7. The CDR3 spells CASSLTGERSYGYTF. The CDR3 DNA reads TGTGCCAGCAGCTTAACAGGGGAACGGAGCTATGGCTACACCTTC.

This clonotype was seen only a few times. In DNA, the CDR3 is TGTGCCAGCAGTTACCAAAAACAGGGGACAGTACCACCTAGCACAGATACGCAGTATTTT. Its translation is CASSYQKQGTVPPSTDTQYF. The V and J genes are TRBV6-6 and TRBJ2-3, with TRBD1 identical over 7 bases. V lost 2 bases, J lost 0 bases, and 17 bases stayed unmatched. Germline V gene lookup returns CDR1 MNHNY and CDR2 SVGAGI (reference sequence). The CDR3 loop spans 20 amino acids.

The table lists this clonotype with a few counts. The rearrangement uses TRBV5-4 and TRBJ2-2, with no clear D. V lost 1 base and J lost 2, with 9 bases in between. CDR1 is SGHNT and CDR2 is YYREEE in the germline V gene (reference sequence). The CDR3 sequence is 15 residues long. The CDR3 reads CASSLINANTGELFF. For the CDR3, the DNA is TGTGCCAGCAGCTTGATCAATGCTAACACCGGGGAGCTGTTTTTT.

The V and J genes are TRBV24-1 and TRBJ2-5, with 10 bases matching TRBD1. The CDR3 runs to 16 residues. Germline V gene data show CDR1 as KGHDR and CDR2 as SFDVKD. V shed 3 bases and J 4 bases; nucleotides not matched to a gene: 7. The CDR3: CATSDTGTGDGETQYF. CDR3 DNA: TGTGCCACCAGTGATACCGGGACAGGGGATGGAGAGACCCAGTACTTC.

This clonotype was counted only a few times. This chain connects TRBV3-1 to TRBJ2-4; D gene ambiguous. This CDR3 comprises 15 residues. V lost 3 bases and J 0 bases, leaving 9 bases between the germline ends. CDR1 LGHDT and CDR2 YNNKEL come from the germline V gene (reference sequence). CDR3 DNA sequence: TGTGCCAGCAGCCACCTAGGCGAAGCCAAAAACATTCAGTACTTC. This codes for CASSHLGEAKNIQYF.

The chain carries TRBV4-3 and TRBJ2-2; D perhaps matches TRBD2 (6 bases). The V end was cut by 5 bases, the J end by 5 bases, with 15 bases between. Germline V gene sequence: CDR1 LGHNA, CDR2 YSLEER. This CDR3 has 15 amino acids. CDR3 DNA sequence: TGCGCCAGCAGCAAGAGGACTATCGGGACCGGGGAGCTGTTTTTT. It is translated as CASSKRTIGTGELFF.

In this sample, this clonotype turned up a few times. This chain links TRBV6-5 with TRBJ2-1, with 8 bases aligning to TRBD1. From germline, CDR1 is MNHEY and CDR2 SVGAGI. The trim removed 5 bases at V and 6 bases at J, leaving 6 bases unmatched. The CDR3 has 14 residues. CDR3 in amino acids: CASSKDRVGNEQFF. The CDR3 coding sequence is TGTGCCAGCAGTAAGGACAGGGTGGGCAATGAGCAGTTCTTC.

This rearrangement joins TRBV29-1 to TRBJ2-7, with 10 bases matching TRBD2. Germline CDR1 SQVTM, CDR2 ANQGSEA. The CDR3 has 16 amino acids. Trimming cost V 5 bases and J 6 bases; bases outside gene matches: 16. CDR3 nucleotide sequence: TGCAGCGTTTCCTATAGCGGGAGGTCCCGAGCTTCCGAGCAGTACTTC. Translation: CSVSYSGRSRASEQYF.

This chain uses TRBV7-8 with TRBJ1-6, with D unresolved. The CDR3 has 15 amino acids. V gave up 1 base and J gave up 4 bases, with 8 bases separating them. Germline V gene sequence: CDR1 SGHVS, CDR2 FQNEAQ. The CDR3 nucleotides read TGTGCCAGCAGCTTAGTCATTAGTTATAATTCACCCCTCCACTTT. It translates to CASSLVISYNSPLHF. Combining the CDR3 with reference TRBV7-8 and TRBJ1-6 gives the whole variable domain GAGVSQSPRYKVAKRGQDVALRCDPISGHVSLFWYQQALGQGPEFLTYFQNEAQLDKSGLPSDRFFAERPEGSVSTLKIQRTQQEDSAVYLCASSLVISYNSPLHFGNGTRLTVT.

The chain links TRBV7-2 to TRBJ1-2; D is unresolved. Germline V CDR1 and CDR2: SGHTA, FQGNSA. CDR3 length: 14 residues. V dropped 1 base and J dropped 5 bases, with 11 bases sitting between them. The CDR3, as DNA: TGTGCCAGCAGCTTAGTCCCAGGAATATATGGCTACACCTTC. Its translation: CASSLVPGIYGYTF.

The chain combines TRBV27 with TRBJ2-7, with a weak D call TRBD1 (6 bases). The length of the CDR3 is 12 residues. CDR1 and CDR2 from the germline V gene are MNHEY and SMNVEV (reference sequence). The V end lost 3 bases, the J end lost 7 bases, and 10 bases lay between the germline ends. The CDR3 bases are TGTGCCAGCAGTTTTCGTCAGGGGGAGCAGTACTTC. Its translation: CASSFRQGEQYF.

The rearrangement uses TRBV12-5 and TRBJ1-5; possibly TRBD1 for D (6 bases). The germline V and J ends were trimmed by 7 bases and 6 bases, with 13 bases remaining between them. This CDR3 has 13 amino acids. Germline V lookup: CDR1 LGHNT, CDR2 FRNRAP. CDR3 amino acids: CASAIQGGQPQHF. Here the CDR3 DNA reads TGTGCTAGTGCCATACAGGGTGGTCAGCCCCAGCATTTT.

This chain uses TRBV19 with TRBJ2-2, with D possibly being TRBD1 or TRBD2 (5 bases each). CDR1 and CDR2 (germline): LNHDA, SQIVND (reference sequence). The ends were cut back, 5 bases at V and 4 bases at J, with 14 bases in the middle. The CDR3 contains 15 residues. Here the CDR3 reads CASSPLRGGTGELFF. CDR3 nucleotides: TGTGCCAGTAGTCCGTTGAGGGGCGGCACCGGGGAGCTGTTTTTT. Using reference TRBV19 and TRBJ2-2 for the parts outside the CDR3, the full variable domain is DGGITQSPKYLFRKEGQNVTLSCEQNLNHDAMYWYRQDPGQGLRLIYYSQIVNDFQKGDIAEGYSVSREKKESFPLTVTSAQKNPTAFYLCASSPLRGGTGELFFGEGSRLTVL.

This clonotype was recorded a few times. The chain has TRBV28 and TRBJ2-1; 7 bases fit TRBD2. In germline, CDR1 is MDHEN, CDR2 SYDVKM. J lost 0 bases, V lost 1 base, and 3 bases had no gene match. The CDR3 covers 16 residues. CDR3 bases: TGTGCCAGCAGTTTATCCCGCGGGAGCTCCTACAATGAGCAGTTCTTC. Translating it yields CASSLSRGSSYNEQFF.

The chain combines TRBV10-3 with TRBJ2-1; D is undetermined. The CDR3 spans 15 residues. CDR1 is ENHRY and CDR2 is SYGVKD in the germline V gene. Between the trimmed V and J ends, which lost 6 bases and 0 bases, there was a span of 12 bases. The CDR3 nucleotides are TGTGCCATCAGGGCGGTGGGAAGCTCCTACAATGAGCAGTTCTTC. This encodes CAIRAVGSSYNEQFF.

This clonotype was recorded many times. This sequence joins TRBV18 and TRBJ2-5; weak D call: TRBD1 (6 bases). The V gene's germline CDR1 is KGHSH and CDR2 LQKENI. This CDR3 has 15 amino acids. V lost 3 bases, J lost 5 bases, and 16 bases lay in between. The CDR3 here is CASSPQQGRYETQYF. The CDR3 DNA follows: TGTGCCAGCTCACCTCAACAGGGACGGTATGAGACCCAGTACTTC.

The chain is built from TRBV24-1 and TRBJ2-7, with D possibly being TRBD1 (5 bases). V shed 9 bases and J shed 2 bases, with 10 bases lying between them. CDR3 length equals 12 residues. Germline V gives CDR1 KGHDR, CDR2 SFDVKD. For the CDR3, the DNA is TGTGCCACCGCAGGGCGAACCTACGAGCAGTACTTC. Amino acid sequence: CATAGRTYEQYF.

The chain joins TRBV6-1 to TRBJ2-3; D ambiguous. Germline loops: CDR1 MNHNS, CDR2 SASEGT. CDR3 size: 14 residues. Trimming removed 4 bases at V and 4 bases at J, with 12 bases between. For the CDR3, the DNA is TGTGCCAGCAGTGTGGGCAGGCTCCCAGATACGCAGTATTTT. It encodes CASSVGRLPDTQYF.

This clonotype occurred a few times. The rearrangement uses TRBV20-1 and TRBJ2-1; the D gene could be TRBD1 or TRBD2 (5 bases each). Trimming removed 0 bases at V and 9 bases at J, with 12 bases between. Germline V gene data show CDR1 as DFQATT and CDR2 as SNEGSKA (reference sequence). This CDR3 is built from 13 residues. The CDR3 DNA is TGCAGTGCTAGAGACGGGACCGCCCCTGAGCAGTTCTTC. Encoded protein: CSARDGTAPEQFF.